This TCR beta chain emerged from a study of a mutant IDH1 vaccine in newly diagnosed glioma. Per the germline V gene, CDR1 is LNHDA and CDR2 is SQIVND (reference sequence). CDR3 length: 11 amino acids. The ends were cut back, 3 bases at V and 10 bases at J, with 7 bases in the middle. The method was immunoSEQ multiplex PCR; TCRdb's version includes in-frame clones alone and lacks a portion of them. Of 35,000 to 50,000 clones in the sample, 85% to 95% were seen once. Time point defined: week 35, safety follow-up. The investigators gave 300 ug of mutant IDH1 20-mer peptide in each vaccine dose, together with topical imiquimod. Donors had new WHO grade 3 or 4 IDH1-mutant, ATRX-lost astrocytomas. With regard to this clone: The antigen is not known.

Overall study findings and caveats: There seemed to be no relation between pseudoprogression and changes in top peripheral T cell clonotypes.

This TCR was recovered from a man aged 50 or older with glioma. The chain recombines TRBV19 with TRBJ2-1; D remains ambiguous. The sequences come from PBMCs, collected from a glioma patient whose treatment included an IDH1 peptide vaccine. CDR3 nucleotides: TGTGCCAGTAGTATTCGGCTCGAGCAGTTCTTC. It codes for CASSIRLEQFF.